A selection of T cell receptor beta chains follows, all from one sample in a study of vaccination and CD4 T cells after COVID-19. MiXCR was run by TCRdb on the PCR reads, yielding one entry per CDR3 protein. The sample holds 13,000 to 15,000 distinct CDR3 sequences, 25% to 35% seen once. For these TCRs, the target antigens are not known. The specimen was CD4+ T cells from blood, cultured in vitro. The source of these receptors is a human donor who had recovered from COVID-19. The CDR3 runs from the conserved cysteine through the conserved F or W. A D gene is named only where the DNA matches it firmly. A clone size is listed for some rows: how often the clone was seen (once, few, many), or a class if it is expanded.

V gene,J gene,D gene,clone size,CDR3 protein,CDR3 DNA
TRBV2,TRBJ1-5,TRBD1,-,CASSLEDRVPNQPQHF,TGTGCCAGCAGCTTAGAGGACAGGGTACCGAATCAGCCCCAGCATTTT
TRBV7-2,TRBJ1-1,-,few,CASGYLTWTGDTEAFF,TGTGCCAGCGGCTACTTAACGTGGACGGGGGACACTGAAGCTTTCTTT
TRBV30,TRBJ1-5,-,few,CAWSVQGYSNQPQHF,TGTGCCTGGAGTGTACAGGGATATAGCAATCAGCCCCAGCATTTT
TRBV27,TRBJ2-3,-,-,CASPLDRSITDTQYF,TGTGCCAGCCCCCTTGACAGAAGTATCACAGATACGCAGTATTTT
TRBV10-3,TRBJ2-3,TRBD1,-,CASRGPDTQYF,TGTGCATCCAGGGGGCCAGATACGCAGTATTTT
TRBV5-6,TRBJ1-5,-,few,CASSSAGASNQPQHF,TGTGCCAGCAGCTCGGCAGGGGCTAGTAATCAGCCCCAGCATTTT
TRBV27,TRBJ1-1,-,-,CASRLTAGVMNTEAFF,TGTGCCAGCCGGCTCACCGCAGGGGTTATGAACACTGAAGCTTTCTTT
TRBV12-3/TRBV12-4,TRBJ2-7,-,few,CASSRYSEQYF,TGTGCCAGCAGTCGTTATAGCGAGCAGTACTTC
TRBV6-1,TRBJ1-2,-,few,CASSLPGKPGYTF,TGTGCCAGCAGTCTCCCAGGGAAGCCTGGCTACACCTTC
TRBV30,TRBJ1-2,-,few,CAWSSGPGEGYTF,TGTGCCTGGAGTTCTGGGCCCGGGGAGGGCTACACCTTC
TRBV5-1,TRBJ2-3,TRBD2,-,CASSPGLAGGDTQYF,TGCGCCAGCAGCCCTGGACTAGCGGGAGGCGATACGCAGTATTTT
TRBV10-2,TRBJ1-3,-,few,CASKENTDSGNTIYF,TGCGCCAGCAAGGAAAACACAGACTCTGGAAACACCATATATTTT